These 9 T cell receptor beta chains came from one sample sequenced in a study of STAT3 mutations in large granular lymphocyte leukemia. Some clones are missing from TCRdb's copy, which holds only in-frame ones; the method was immunoSEQ multiplex PCR. The sample gives about 15,000 clones, 92% of which show up once; 8.5% to 10% is in the top ten. Study-level results: Every T-cell large granular lymphocyte leukemia patient had at least one immunodominant TCR beta clonotype.

These receptors' targets are unknown. The sequencing input was peripheral blood mononuclear cells. Source of these receptors: a woman aged 50 to 60 with T-cell large granular lymphocyte leukemia. Some clones in this sample may be carry-over from other donors' samples.

The J gene is TRBJ1-5, the V gene TRBV7-2; D is uncertain. The CDR3 is made up of 14 amino acids. V was shortened by 5 bases and J by 0 bases, with 8 bases between the two germline ends. Looked up from germline, CDR1 is SGHTA and CDR2 is FQGNSA. The CDR3 DNA reads as TGTGCCAGCAGCCCTAACGATAGCAATCAGCCCCAGCATTTT. This gives the protein CASSPNDSNQPQHF. Drawing the rest from reference TRBV7-2 and TRBJ1-5, the complete variable domain is GAGVSQSPSNKVTEKGKDVELRCDPISGHTALYWYRQSLGQGLEFLIYFQGNSAPDKSGLPSDRFSAERTGGSVSTLTIQRTQQEDSAVYLCASSPNDSNQPQHFGDGTRLSIL.

The J gene is TRBJ1-1, the V gene TRBV4-3, with D tentatively TRBD1 (5 bases). V lost 3 bases and J 1 base, leaving 9 bases between the germline ends. The CDR3 loop spans 14 amino acids. Germline V lookup: CDR1 LGHNA, CDR2 YSLEER. In DNA, the CDR3 is TGCGCCAGCAGCCATATCGGGGGGAACACTGAAGCTTTCTTT. This codes for CASSHIGGNTEAFF.

This chain joins TRBV19 and TRBJ2-1; 7 bases fit TRBD2. The V and J ends lost 4 bases and 4 bases, in that order; junction bases with no gene match: 4. CDR3 length: 14 residues. Germline CDR1 and CDR2: LNHDA and SQIVND (reference sequence). CDR3 sequence reads: CASSSREEYNEQFF. The CDR3 bases are TGTGCCAGTAGTAGCCGGGAGGAGTACAATGAGCAGTTCTTC.

The chain is built from TRBV28 and TRBJ2-7; no definite D call. CDR1 is MDHEN, CDR2 SYDVKM, per germline. Deletions cut 3 bases from V and 0 bases from J, with 12 bases between. There are 15 residues in the CDR3. Here the CDR3 reads CASSFWRMSSYEQYF. DNA of the CDR3: TGTGCCAGCAGTTTTTGGCGGATGAGCTCCTACGAGCAGTACTTC.

This rearrangement joins TRBV28 to TRBJ1-1, with D unclear. CDR1 and CDR2 (germline): MDHEN, SYDVKM. The CDR3 runs to 12 residues. The V gene lost 5 bases and the J gene lost 1 base, with 5 bases spanning the gap. The CDR3 sequence is CASSTANTEAFF. In nucleotides, the CDR3 is TGTGCCAGCAGTACCGCGAACACTGAAGCTTTCTTT. The complete variable domain, with remaining parts taken from reference TRBV28 and TRBJ1-1, reads DVKVTQSSRYLVKRTGEKVFLECVQDMDHENMFWYRQDPGLGLRLIYFSYDVKMKEKGDIPEGYSVSREKKERFSLILESASTNQTSMYLCASSTANTEAFFGQGTRLTVV.

CDR3 in amino acids: CASHPVGGPDTQYF. DNA of the CDR3: TGTGCCAGTCACCCCGTGGGGGGTCCAGATACGCAGTATTTT. The chain combines TRBV18 with TRBJ2-3; tentatively, D is TRBD2 (6 bases). Deletions cut 9 bases from V and 4 bases from J, with 17 bases between. Germline V gene sequence: CDR1 KGHSH, CDR2 LQKENI. The length of the CDR3 is 14 residues.

This clone has a single count. The rearrangement joins TRBV5-1 to TRBJ2-3; D is undetermined. Between the trimmed V and J ends, which lost 3 bases and 0 bases, there was a span of 11 bases. Germline CDR1 SGHRS, CDR2 YFSETQ. The CDR3 covers 15 residues. The CDR3 loop reads CASSSSGPSTDTQYF. For the CDR3, the DNA is TGCGCCAGCAGCTCGTCGGGTCCTAGCACAGATACGCAGTATTTT.

V and J are TRBV7-9 and TRBJ1-2, with D possibly being TRBD1 (6 bases). V was clipped by 5 bases and J by 8 bases, with 15 bases between them. CDR3 length equals 13 residues. Germline CDR1 is SEHNR and CDR2 is FQNEAQ (reference sequence). The CDR3 DNA follows: TGTGCCAGCAGCGTGACAGGAGAGGAGGGCTACACCTTC. It is translated as CASSVTGEEGYTF.

The chain employs TRBV5-1 and TRBJ2-3; D is unclear. V was clipped by 0 bases and J by 2 bases, with 7 bases between them. Germline loops: CDR1 SGHRS, CDR2 YFSETQ. This CDR3 comprises 14 residues. The CDR3 is CASSLGRHTDTQYF. The CDR3 nucleotides are TGCGCCAGCAGCTTGGGGCGCCACACAGATACGCAGTATTTT.